The source of this T cell receptor (beta chain) is a study of Ad26.COV2.S vaccination and SARS-CoV-2 variants. The V and J ends lost 4 bases and 6 bases respectively, with 12 bases between them. There are 14 residues in the CDR3. In germline, CDR1 is SGHTA, CDR2 FQGNSA. Details on this clone: The antigen remains undetermined.

Sequenced by immunoSEQ multiplex PCR; TCRdb stores in-frame clones only, minus some. The table records around 350,000 clones, approximately 81% of them present only once. Broader study findings: Spike-specific TCR breadth in vaccine recipients exceeded that seen in placebo recipients.

Treatment defined: over 15 received Ad26.COV2.S at low or high dose, single or two shots; a few received placebo; per-sample allocation not given. Specimen acquisition occurred on day 63 following the initial vaccine or placebo injection. The TCR sequence derives from a person aged 18-65 years who received the Ad26.COV2.S COVID-19 vaccine or a placebo. The chain joins TRBV7-2 to TRBJ2-2; no clear D gene. Sequencing was performed on peripheral blood, taken in a trial of Ad26.COV2.S vaccine versus placebo. The CDR3 nucleotides read TGTGCCAGCAGCTCGGCCAACTCCGCCGGGGAGCTGTTTTTT. Encoded protein: CASSSANSAGELFF.